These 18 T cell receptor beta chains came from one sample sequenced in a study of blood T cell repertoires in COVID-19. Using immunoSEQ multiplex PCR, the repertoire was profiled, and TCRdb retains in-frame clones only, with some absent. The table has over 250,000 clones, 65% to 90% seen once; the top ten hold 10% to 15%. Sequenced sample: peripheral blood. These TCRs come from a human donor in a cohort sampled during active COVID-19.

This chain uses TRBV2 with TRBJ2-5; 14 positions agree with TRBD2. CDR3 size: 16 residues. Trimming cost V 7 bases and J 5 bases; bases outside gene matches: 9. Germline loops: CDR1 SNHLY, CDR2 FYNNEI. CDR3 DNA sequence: TGTGCCAGCATCCCCGGGACTAGCGGGAGTAGGGAGACCCAGTACTTC. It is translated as CASIPGTSGSRETQYF.

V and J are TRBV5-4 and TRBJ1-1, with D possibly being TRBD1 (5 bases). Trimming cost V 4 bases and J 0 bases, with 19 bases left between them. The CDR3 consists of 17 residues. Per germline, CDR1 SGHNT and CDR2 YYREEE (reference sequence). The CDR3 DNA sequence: TGTGCCAGCAGCCGCTCCCTACTTGGGGCAATGAACACTGAAGCTTTCTTT. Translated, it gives CASSRSLLGAMNTEAFF. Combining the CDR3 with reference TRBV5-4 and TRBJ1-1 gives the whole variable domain ETGVTQSPTHLIKTRGQQVTLRCSSQSGHNTVSWYQQALGQGPQFIFQYYREEENGRGNFPPRFSGLQFPNYSSELNVNALELDDSALYLCASSRSLLGAMNTEAFFGQGTRLTVV.

The CDR3 DNA is TGTGCCAGCAGCGTAGACAGCCGCTATGGCTACACCTTC. As protein: CASSVDSRYGYTF. The rearrangement links TRBV9 to TRBJ1-2; D gene uncertain. V was clipped by 0 bases and J by 4 bases, with 7 bases between them. This CDR3 has 13 residues. Germline V gene lookup returns CDR1 SGDLS and CDR2 YYNGEE.

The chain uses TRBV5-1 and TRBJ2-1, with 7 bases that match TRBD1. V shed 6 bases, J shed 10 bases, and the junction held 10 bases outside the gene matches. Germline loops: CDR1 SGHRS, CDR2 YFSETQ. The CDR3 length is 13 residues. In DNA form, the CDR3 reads TGCGCCAGCATCTCCCTACAGGGGACCGAGCAGTTCTTC. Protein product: CASISLQGTEQFF.

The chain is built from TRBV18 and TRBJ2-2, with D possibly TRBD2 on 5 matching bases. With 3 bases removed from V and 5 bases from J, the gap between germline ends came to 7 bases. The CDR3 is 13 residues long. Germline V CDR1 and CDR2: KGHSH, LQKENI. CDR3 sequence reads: CASSPGITGELFF. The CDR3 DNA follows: TGTGCCAGCTCACCCGGGATTACCGGGGAGCTGTTTTTT.

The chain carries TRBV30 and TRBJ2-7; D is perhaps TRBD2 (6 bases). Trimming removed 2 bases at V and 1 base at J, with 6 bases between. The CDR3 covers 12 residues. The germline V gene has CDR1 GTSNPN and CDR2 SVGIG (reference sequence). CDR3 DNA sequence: TGTGCCTGGAGTCGGGAGTCCTACGAGCAGTACTTC. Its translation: CAWSRESYEQYF.

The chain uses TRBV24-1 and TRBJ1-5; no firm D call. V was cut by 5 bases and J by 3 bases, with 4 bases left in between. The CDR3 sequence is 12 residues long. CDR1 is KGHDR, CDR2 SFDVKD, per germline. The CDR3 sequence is CATSVSNQPQHF. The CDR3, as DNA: TGTGCCACCAGTGTCTCCAATCAGCCCCAGCATTTT.

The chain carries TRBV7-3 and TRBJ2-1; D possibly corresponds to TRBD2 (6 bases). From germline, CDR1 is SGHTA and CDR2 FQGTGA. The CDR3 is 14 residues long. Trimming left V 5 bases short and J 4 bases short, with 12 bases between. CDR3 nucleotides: TGTGCCAGCAGCCCTCCCGGGGGATACAATGAGCAGTTCTTC. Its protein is CASSPPGGYNEQFF.

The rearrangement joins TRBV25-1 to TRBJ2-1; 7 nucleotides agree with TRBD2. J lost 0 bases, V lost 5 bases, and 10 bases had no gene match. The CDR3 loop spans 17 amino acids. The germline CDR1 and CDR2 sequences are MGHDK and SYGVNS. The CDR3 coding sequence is TGTGCCAGCAGTCCCTTAGGGAGGGCAAGCTCCTACAATGAGCAGTTCTTC. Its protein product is CASSPLGRASSYNEQFF. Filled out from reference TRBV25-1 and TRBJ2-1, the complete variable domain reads EADIYQTPRYLVIGTGKKITLECSQTMGHDKMYWYQQDPGMELHLIHYSYGVNSTEKGDLSSESTVSRIRTEHFPLTLESARPSHTSQYLCASSPLGRASSYNEQFFGPGTRLTVL.

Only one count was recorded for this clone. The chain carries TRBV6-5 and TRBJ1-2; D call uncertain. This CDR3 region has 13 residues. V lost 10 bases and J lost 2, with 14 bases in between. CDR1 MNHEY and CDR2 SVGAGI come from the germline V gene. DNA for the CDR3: TGTGCCACAGGACGGGGTGAGAACTATGGCTACACCTTC. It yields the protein CATGRGENYGYTF.

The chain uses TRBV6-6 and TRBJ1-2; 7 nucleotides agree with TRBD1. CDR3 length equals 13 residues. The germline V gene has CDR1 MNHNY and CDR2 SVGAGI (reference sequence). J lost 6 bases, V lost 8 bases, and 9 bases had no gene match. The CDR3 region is CASGAGTENGYTF. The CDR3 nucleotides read TGTGCCAGCGGTGCCGGGACAGAGAATGGCTACACCTTC.

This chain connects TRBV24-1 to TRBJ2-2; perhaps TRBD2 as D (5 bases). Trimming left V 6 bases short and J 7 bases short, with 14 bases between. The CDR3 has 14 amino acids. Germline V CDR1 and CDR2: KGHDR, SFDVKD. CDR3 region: CATSPSPGFGELFF. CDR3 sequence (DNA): TGTGCCACCAGTCCCTCACCGGGGTTCGGGGAGCTGTTTTTT.

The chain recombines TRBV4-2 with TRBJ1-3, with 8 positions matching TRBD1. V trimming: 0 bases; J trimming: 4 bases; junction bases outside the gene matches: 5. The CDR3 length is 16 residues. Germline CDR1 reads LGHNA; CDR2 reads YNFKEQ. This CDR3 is CASSQDPAGGGNTIYF. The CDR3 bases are TGTGCCAGCAGCCAAGATCCGGCAGGGGGCGGAAACACCATATATTTT.

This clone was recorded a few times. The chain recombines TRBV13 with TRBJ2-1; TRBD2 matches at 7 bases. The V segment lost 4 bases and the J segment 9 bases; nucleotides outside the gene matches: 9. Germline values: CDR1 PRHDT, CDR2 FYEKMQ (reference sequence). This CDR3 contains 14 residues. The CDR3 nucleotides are TGTGCCAGCAGCTCCGGACTAGAGAATAGTGAGCAGTTCTTC. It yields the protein CASSSGLENSEQFF.

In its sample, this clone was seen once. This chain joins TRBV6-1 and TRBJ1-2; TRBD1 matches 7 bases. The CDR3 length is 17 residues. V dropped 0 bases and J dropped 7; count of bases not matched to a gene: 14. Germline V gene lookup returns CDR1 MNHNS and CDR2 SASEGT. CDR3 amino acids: CASSEADRLRGVGGYTF. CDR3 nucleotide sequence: TGTGCCAGCAGTGAAGCGGACAGGTTACGAGGGGTAGGTGGCTACACCTTC.

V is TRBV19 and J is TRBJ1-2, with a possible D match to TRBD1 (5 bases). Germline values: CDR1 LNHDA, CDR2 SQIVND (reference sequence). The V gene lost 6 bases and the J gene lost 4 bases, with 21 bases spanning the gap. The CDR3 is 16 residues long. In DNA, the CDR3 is TGTGCCAGTAGACAAGGGGCCAGGACCGCTTCCTATGGCTACACCTTC. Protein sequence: CASRQGARTASYGYTF.

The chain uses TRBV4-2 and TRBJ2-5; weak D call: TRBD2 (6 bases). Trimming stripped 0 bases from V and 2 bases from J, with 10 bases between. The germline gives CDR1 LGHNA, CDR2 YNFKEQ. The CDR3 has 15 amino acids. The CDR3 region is CASSQDGTSQETQYF. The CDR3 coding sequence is TGTGCCAGCAGCCAAGATGGGACTTCTCAAGAGACCCAGTACTTC.

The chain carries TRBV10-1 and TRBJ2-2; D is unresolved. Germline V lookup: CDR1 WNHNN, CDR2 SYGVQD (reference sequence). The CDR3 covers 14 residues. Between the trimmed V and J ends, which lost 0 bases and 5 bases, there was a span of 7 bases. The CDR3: CASSESRLTGELFF. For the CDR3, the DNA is TGCGCCAGCAGTGAGTCGAGATTAACCGGGGAGCTGTTTTTT.